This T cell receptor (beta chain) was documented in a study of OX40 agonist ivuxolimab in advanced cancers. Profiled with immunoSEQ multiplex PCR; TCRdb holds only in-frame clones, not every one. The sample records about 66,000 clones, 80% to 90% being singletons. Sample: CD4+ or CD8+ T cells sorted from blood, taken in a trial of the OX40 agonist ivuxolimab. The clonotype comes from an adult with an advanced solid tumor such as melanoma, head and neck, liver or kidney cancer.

The DNA of the CDR3 is TGCAGCGTTGACAGGGGGGTGGGTGAGACCCAGTACTTC. Protein sequence: CSVDRGVGETQYF. The chain couples TRBV29-1 to TRBJ2-5; tentatively, D is TRBD1 (7 bases). The length of the CDR3 is 13 residues. V gave up 3 bases and J gave up 5 bases, with 13 bases separating them. Germline assignment: CDR1 SQVTM and CDR2 ANQGSEA.